These T cell receptor beta chains were read from a single sample in a study of control samples from healthy donors and cancer patients. Method: immunoSEQ multiplex PCR; TCRdb's copy keeps in-frame clones and lacks some. Found here are more than 100,000 clones, about 91% of them singletons; the top ten hold around 3.4%. Input material: blood. The receptor set was obtained from a man aged 35 to 55 in good health. Each CDR3 is given with its conserved first and last residue. Each record gives: D gene, J gene, clone size, V gene, CDR3 DNA, CDR3 protein. A D gene is named only where the DNA matches it firmly. Only some rows state a clone size, as once, few, many or a class for expanded clones.

d_call: TRBD2; j_call: TRBJ2-5; clone_size: once; v_call: TRBV5-1; cdr3_nt: TGCGCCAGCAGCTTGCTTGGCGGGGGGACTAGAGAGACCCAGTACTTC; cdr3_aa: CASSLLGGGTRETQYF
d_call: .; j_call: TRBJ1-1; clone_size: .; v_call: TRBV12-3/TRBV12-4; cdr3_nt: TGTGCCAGCAGTTCGTGGGCTGAAGCTTTCTTT; cdr3_aa: CASSSWAEAFF
d_call: TRBD1; j_call: TRBJ1-2; clone_size: .; v_call: TRBV11-3; cdr3_nt: TGTGCCAGCAGCTTCTCAGGGGGTACCTATGGCTACACCTTC; cdr3_aa: CASSFSGGTYGYTF
d_call: .; j_call: TRBJ2-1; clone_size: .; v_call: TRBV10-1; cdr3_nt: TGCGCCAGCAGTGAGGGAAAGGGAAGAATTCAGTTCTTC; cdr3_aa: CASSEGKGRIQFF
d_call: TRBD1; j_call: TRBJ1-1; clone_size: .; v_call: TRBV6-2/TRBV6-3; cdr3_nt: TGTGCCAGCAGTTACCCGACAGGGGGTGGAGGCACTGAAGCTTTCTTT; cdr3_aa: CASSYPTGGGGTEAFF
d_call: TRBD1; j_call: TRBJ1-1; clone_size: .; v_call: TRBV11-3; cdr3_nt: TGTGCCAGCAGACAGACAGGGACCGCTGAAGCTTTCTTT; cdr3_aa: CASRQTGTAEAFF
d_call: .; j_call: TRBJ2-3; clone_size: .; v_call: TRBV20-1; cdr3_nt: TGCAGTGCTAGAGATGAGGATACGCAGTATTTT; cdr3_aa: CSARDEDTQYF
d_call: .; j_call: TRBJ2-7; clone_size: .; v_call: TRBV11-2; cdr3_nt: TGTGCCAGCAGCTTAGTGATGACACCCTACGAGCAGTACTTC; cdr3_aa: CASSLVMTPYEQYF
d_call: .; j_call: TRBJ2-7; clone_size: .; v_call: TRBV27; cdr3_nt: TGTGCCAGCAGTTTATATTCAGTGGAGGGGCATACCTACGAGCAGTACTTC; cdr3_aa: CASSLYSVEGHTYEQYF
d_call: .; j_call: TRBJ1-2; clone_size: .; v_call: TRBV4-3; cdr3_nt: TGCGCCAGCAGCCAAGCCCAGGGCACCTATGGCTACACCTTC; cdr3_aa: CASSQAQGTYGYTF
d_call: .; j_call: TRBJ1-5; clone_size: .; v_call: TRBV19; cdr3_nt: TGTGCCAGTACAGGGGTTGGGCAGCCCCAGCATTTT; cdr3_aa: CASTGVGQPQHF
d_call: TRBD1; j_call: TRBJ1-2; clone_size: once; v_call: TRBV4-3; cdr3_nt: TGCGCCAGCAGCCAAGATGAGGTCGCAGGGGGCTATGGCTACACCTTC; cdr3_aa: CASSQDEVAGGYGYTF
d_call: .; j_call: TRBJ2-3; clone_size: .; v_call: TRBV11-3; cdr3_nt: TGTGCCAGCAGCCAGTCGAGGGGGGCAGATACGCAGTATTTT; cdr3_aa: CASSQSRGADTQYF
d_call: TRBD1; j_call: TRBJ1-3; clone_size: .; v_call: TRBV28; cdr3_nt: TGTGCCAGCAGTTTACAACAGGGGTTCACCATATATTTT; cdr3_aa: CASSLQQGFTIYF
d_call: TRBD1; j_call: TRBJ2-7; clone_size: .; v_call: TRBV7-2; cdr3_nt: TGTGCCAGCAGCCCTGACAGGGGGCAATACGAGCAGTACTTC; cdr3_aa: CASSPDRGQYEQYF
d_call: .; j_call: TRBJ1-1; clone_size: .; v_call: TRBV2; cdr3_nt: TGTGCCAGCACCGATAAGGTCGGGGGCACTGAAGCTTTCTTT; cdr3_aa: CASTDKVGGTEAFF
d_call: .; j_call: TRBJ1-6; clone_size: .; v_call: TRBV14; cdr3_nt: TGTGCCAGCAGCCAAGACGGTAATAATTCACCCCTCCACTTT; cdr3_aa: CASSQDGNNSPLHF
d_call: .; j_call: TRBJ2-1; clone_size: .; v_call: TRBV10-1; cdr3_nt: TGCGCCAGCAGTGAGGAGTCCTTTTGGCCCTACAATGAGCAGTTCTTC; cdr3_aa: CASSEESFWPYNEQFF
d_call: TRBD1; j_call: TRBJ2-7; clone_size: .; v_call: TRBV5-1; cdr3_nt: TGCGCCAGCAGCCCTCTGGGCCAGGGGGCCTACGAGCAGTACTTC; cdr3_aa: CASSPLGQGAYEQYF
d_call: .; j_call: TRBJ2-2; clone_size: .; v_call: TRBV5-1; cdr3_nt: TGCGCCAGCAGCTTGGCCAGGGCGGGGAACACCGGGGAGCTGTTTTTT; cdr3_aa: CASSLARAGNTGELFF
d_call: .; j_call: TRBJ1-2; clone_size: .; v_call: TRBV30; cdr3_nt: TGTGGGGGCCGCGGTTTAGCTAACTATGGCTACACCTTC; cdr3_aa: CGGRGLANYGYTF
d_call: TRBD1; j_call: TRBJ1-2; clone_size: .; v_call: TRBV25-1; cdr3_nt: TGTGCCAGCAGTGAATCCGGGACAGGGGCTAACTATGGCTACACCTTC; cdr3_aa: CASSESGTGANYGYTF
d_call: .; j_call: TRBJ2-3; clone_size: .; v_call: TRBV5-1; cdr3_nt: TGCGCCAGCAGCTCTGGCGCCCAAACTGGCACAGATACGCAGTATTTT; cdr3_aa: CASSSGAQTGTDTQYF
d_call: .; j_call: TRBJ2-7; clone_size: .; v_call: TRBV20-1; cdr3_nt: TGCAGTGCTCGTGGTATAACCTCCTACGAGCAGTACTTC; cdr3_aa: CSARGITSYEQYF
d_call: .; j_call: TRBJ1-2; clone_size: .; v_call: TRBV7-3; cdr3_nt: TGTGCCAGCAGCCCGGACAGAAACTATGGCTACACCTTC; cdr3_aa: CASSPDRNYGYTF
d_call: .; j_call: TRBJ2-1; clone_size: .; v_call: TRBV24-1; cdr3_nt: TGTGCCACCAGTGCAACTTGGGGGGACAGATCTTACAATGAGCAGTTCTTC; cdr3_aa: CATSATWGDRSYNEQFF
d_call: .; j_call: TRBJ1-2; clone_size: .; v_call: TRBV7-9; cdr3_nt: TGTGCCAGCAGCTTTTTCGGTGACTATGGCTACACCTTC; cdr3_aa: CASSFFGDYGYTF
d_call: .; j_call: TRBJ2-7; clone_size: .; v_call: TRBV7-9; cdr3_nt: TGTGCCAGCAGCCCATACGTGGACGCTGACGAGCAGTACTTC; cdr3_aa: CASSPYVDADEQYF
d_call: .; j_call: TRBJ2-4; clone_size: .; v_call: TRBV29-1; cdr3_nt: TGCAGCGGCCGAGGGACTCCCTTAGCCAAAAACATTCAGTACTTC; cdr3_aa: CSGRGTPLAKNIQYF
d_call: TRBD2; j_call: TRBJ2-3; clone_size: .; v_call: TRBV20-1; cdr3_nt: TGCAGTGCGAGTAGCGGGGGAGGTACAGATACGCAGTATTTT; cdr3_aa: CSASSGGGTDTQYF
d_call: .; j_call: TRBJ2-7; clone_size: .; v_call: TRBV6-6; cdr3_nt: TGTGCCAGCAGTTATTTCAACAGGGAAGAGCAGTACTTC; cdr3_aa: CASSYFNREEQYF
d_call: .; j_call: TRBJ1-2; clone_size: .; v_call: TRBV5-8; cdr3_nt: TGTGCCAGCAGCTTGAGTGGCCGAGGGTTGGGCTATGGCTACACCTTC; cdr3_aa: CASSLSGRGLGYGYTF
d_call: .; j_call: TRBJ1-1; clone_size: .; v_call: TRBV19; cdr3_nt: TGTGCCAGTAGTATAGGAGCCCCAAGGGGCGAGGCTGAAGCTTTCTTT; cdr3_aa: CASSIGAPRGEAEAFF
d_call: TRBD2; j_call: TRBJ2-3; clone_size: .; v_call: TRBV3-1/TRBV3-2; cdr3_nt: TGTGCCAGCAGCCCCCCGACTAGCGGACTCACAGATACGCAGTATTTT; cdr3_aa: CASSPPTSGLTDTQYF
d_call: .; j_call: TRBJ2-2; clone_size: .; v_call: TRBV6-5; cdr3_nt: TGTGCCAGCAGGGGTTGGGACGAGAACACCGGGGAGCTGTTTTTT; cdr3_aa: CASRGWDENTGELFF
d_call: .; j_call: TRBJ1-1; clone_size: .; v_call: TRBV18; cdr3_nt: TGTGCCAGCTCACAAACATCTGGGGGGACTGAAGCTTTCTTT; cdr3_aa: CASSQTSGGTEAFF
d_call: .; j_call: TRBJ1-2; clone_size: .; v_call: TRBV12-2; cdr3_nt: TGTGCAAGTCGCTTACCACACGGGACGTCCAACTATGGCTACACCTTC; cdr3_aa: CASRLPHGTSNYGYTF
d_call: TRBD2; j_call: TRBJ2-3; clone_size: .; v_call: TRBV2; cdr3_nt: TGTGCCAGCAGTGATGGGTTTGCTAGCGGGGGAGTCGCAGATACGCAGTATTTT; cdr3_aa: CASSDGFASGGVADTQYF
d_call: .; j_call: TRBJ1-5; clone_size: .; v_call: TRBV5-8; cdr3_nt: TGTGCCAGCAGCTTGGCCGGGAAAGGGAGGAGCAATCAGCCCCAGCATTTT; cdr3_aa: CASSLAGKGRSNQPQHF
d_call: .; j_call: TRBJ1-1; clone_size: .; v_call: TRBV25-1; cdr3_nt: TGTGCCAGCAGTGATTTGCGGGGACCGTTGAACACTGAAGCTTTCTTT; cdr3_aa: CASSDLRGPLNTEAFF
d_call: .; j_call: TRBJ2-6; clone_size: .; v_call: TRBV6-2/TRBV6-3; cdr3_nt: TGTGCCAGCAGCGAGATAACTGGGGCCAACGTCCTGACTTTC; cdr3_aa: CASSEITGANVLTF
d_call: .; j_call: TRBJ2-5; clone_size: .; v_call: TRBV19; cdr3_nt: TGTGCCAGTAGTTCGGACATGCAAGAGACCCAGTACTTC; cdr3_aa: CASSSDMQETQYF
d_call: TRBD1; j_call: TRBJ1-4; clone_size: .; v_call: TRBV6-5; cdr3_nt: TGTGCCGGATCCGGGACAGGGGGTCTAAGGGAAAAACTGTTTTTT; cdr3_aa: CAGSGTGGLREKLFF
d_call: .; j_call: TRBJ1-4; clone_size: .; v_call: TRBV5-1; cdr3_nt: TGCGCCAGCAGGAGAGGGGATGTGGGAGAAAAACTGTTTTTT; cdr3_aa: CASRRGDVGEKLFF
d_call: TRBD1; j_call: TRBJ2-1; clone_size: .; v_call: TRBV20-1; cdr3_nt: TGCAGTGCTAGTTCCAGGGGGTCCTACAATGAGCAGTTCTTC; cdr3_aa: CSASSRGSYNEQFF